This TCR beta chain is drawn from a study of T cell clonality in common variable immunodeficiency. Study-wide results and caveats: CVID subjects showed higher TCRbeta clonality than healthy controls.

This clone was detected many times. Its antigen is undetermined. The sequence runs out 3 residues before the end of the CDR3; the remainder is reconstructed from the germline J gene. The V and J ends lost 4 bases and 1 base respectively, with 9 bases between them. Germline CDR1 reads SGDLS; CDR2 reads YYNGEE. The CDR3 sequence is 13 residues long. Generated by immunoSEQ multiplex PCR, the TCRdb table keeps only in-frame clones and is missing some. The specimen has around 45,000 clones, none found just once. This chain joins TRBV9 and TRBJ2-7; a weak D match, TRBD2 (5 bases). Sequenced: peripheral blood mononuclear cells. The clonotype comes from a person aged 18 to 75 in good health. This CDR3 reads CASSPGLSYEQYF. The covered CDR3 bases are TGTGCCAGCAGCCCCGGACTGTCCTACGAG.